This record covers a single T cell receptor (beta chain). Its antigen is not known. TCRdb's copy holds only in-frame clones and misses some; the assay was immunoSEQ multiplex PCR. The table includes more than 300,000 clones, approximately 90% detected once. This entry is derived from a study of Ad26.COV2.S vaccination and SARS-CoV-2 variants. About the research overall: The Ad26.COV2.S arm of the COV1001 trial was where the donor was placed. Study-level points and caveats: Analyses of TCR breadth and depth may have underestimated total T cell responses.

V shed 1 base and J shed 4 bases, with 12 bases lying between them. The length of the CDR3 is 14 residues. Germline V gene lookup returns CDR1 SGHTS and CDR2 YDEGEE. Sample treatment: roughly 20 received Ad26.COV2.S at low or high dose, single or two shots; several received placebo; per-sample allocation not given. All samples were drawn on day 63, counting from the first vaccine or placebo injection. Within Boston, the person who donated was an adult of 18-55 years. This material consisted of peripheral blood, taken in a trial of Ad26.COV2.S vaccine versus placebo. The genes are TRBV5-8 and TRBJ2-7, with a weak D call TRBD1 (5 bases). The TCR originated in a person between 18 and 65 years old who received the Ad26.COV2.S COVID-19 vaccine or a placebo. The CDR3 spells CASSLRAGPYEQYF. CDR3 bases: TGTGCCAGCAGCTTGCGGGCAGGGCCTTACGAGCAGTACTTC.